A single T cell receptor beta chain is shown here with its context. The data are from a study of blood T cell repertoires in COVID-19. At the level of the study: Collection of acute and convalescent COVID-19 samples took place in the United States, Italy and Spain.

The data were produced by immunoSEQ multiplex PCR, yet TCRdb's version contains in-frame clones alone and is incomplete. The sample lists 250,000 or so clones, just under 90% occurring once. Per the germline V gene, CDR1 is SGDLS and CDR2 is YYNGEE. V shed 4 bases, J shed 1 base, and the junction held 7 bases outside the gene matches. The CDR3 sequence is 15 residues long. The sequence came from a man over 45 who had been exposed to COVID-19. Sample: PBMCs or T cells enriched from blood (not recorded which). This chain joins TRBV9 and TRBJ1-1; 7 bases line up with TRBD1. The CDR3 nucleotides are TGTGCCAGCAGCCCTCGGGACAGAGAGAACACTGAAGCTTTCTTT. This codes for CASSPRDRENTEAFF.